A selection of T cell receptor beta chains follows, all from one sample in a study of blood T cell repertoires in COVID-19. The method was immunoSEQ multiplex PCR; TCRdb's version includes in-frame clones alone and lacks a portion of them. The sample consists of some 150,000 clones, roughly 79% of them appearing once. The sequenced sample consisted of peripheral blood. These receptors were obtained from a man in his fifties with active or convalescent COVID-19. Each CDR3 is given with its conserved first and last residue. The D gene is left open where the match is weak. Clone sizes are given selectively: once, few, many, or a class where the clone is expanded.

d_gene: TRBD1
v_gene: TRBV24-1
abundance: once
j_gene: TRBJ1-5
CDR3aa: CATSVGTGGNQPQHF
CDR3nt: TGTGCCACCAGTGTCGGGACAGGGGGCAATCAGCCCCAGCATTTT

d_gene: NA
v_gene: TRBV27
abundance: NA
j_gene: TRBJ1-5
CDR3aa: CATSMGGSNQPQHF
CDR3nt: TGTGCCACCTCTATGGGGGGTAGCAATCAGCCCCAGCATTTT

d_gene: NA
v_gene: TRBV6-1
abundance: NA
j_gene: TRBJ1-2
CDR3aa: CASSERQGNYGYTF
CDR3nt: TGTGCCAGCAGTGAAAGGCAGGGAAACTATGGCTACACCTTC

d_gene: NA
v_gene: TRBV5-4
abundance: NA
j_gene: TRBJ2-3
CDR3aa: CASSFPGTDTQYF
CDR3nt: TGTGCCAGCAGCTTCCCAGGCACAGATACGCAGTATTTT

d_gene: TRBD2
v_gene: TRBV4-2
abundance: NA
j_gene: TRBJ2-5
CDR3aa: CASSQESRRTSGTFPETQYF
CDR3nt: TGTGCCAGCAGCCAAGAGAGCAGAAGGACTAGCGGGACATTTCCAGAGACCCAGTACTTC

d_gene: TRBD1
v_gene: TRBV7-3
abundance: NA
j_gene: TRBJ2-5
CDR3aa: CASSLAGGAVYGETQYF
CDR3nt: TGTGCCAGCAGCTTAGCAGGGGGCGCAGTATATGGGGAGACCCAGTACTTC

d_gene: TRBD2
v_gene: TRBV10-3
abundance: NA
j_gene: TRBJ2-3
CDR3aa: CAIQGTSGRDDTQYF
CDR3nt: TGTGCCATCCAGGGGACTAGCGGGAGAGACGATACGCAGTATTTT

d_gene: NA
v_gene: TRBV19
abundance: NA
j_gene: TRBJ2-2
CDR3aa: CASSIYAGELFF
CDR3nt: TGTGCCAGTAGTATTTATGCCGGGGAGCTGTTTTTT

d_gene: TRBD1
v_gene: TRBV3-1/TRBV3-2
abundance: NA
j_gene: TRBJ2-1
CDR3aa: CASSPRQGFVNEQFF
CDR3nt: TGTGCCAGCAGCCCTCGACAGGGATTCGTCAATGAGCAGTTCTTC

d_gene: TRBD2
v_gene: TRBV28
abundance: NA
j_gene: TRBJ2-1
CDR3aa: CATHGRGHNEQFF
CDR3nt: TGTGCCACCCATGGGAGGGGCCACAATGAGCAGTTCTTC

d_gene: NA
v_gene: TRBV7-9
abundance: NA
j_gene: TRBJ2-7
CDR3aa: CASSYGPGGQPLRF
CDR3nt: TGTGCCAGCAGCTACGGACCCGGTGGACAACCCTTGCGCTTC

d_gene: TRBD1
v_gene: TRBV16
abundance: once
j_gene: TRBJ2-7
CDR3aa: CASSQSGTGVSYEQYF
CDR3nt: TGTGCCAGCAGCCAATCGGGGACAGGGGTTTCCTACGAGCAGTACTTC

d_gene: NA
v_gene: TRBV2
abundance: NA
j_gene: TRBJ2-2
CDR3aa: CASSKLGGFNTGELFF
CDR3nt: TGTGCCAGCAGCAAACTAGGCGGGTTCAACACCGGGGAGCTGTTTTTT

d_gene: TRBD1
v_gene: TRBV18
abundance: NA
j_gene: TRBJ1-1
CDR3aa: CASSSETGSTEAFF
CDR3nt: TGTGCCAGCTCATCTGAGACAGGGTCCACTGAAGCTTTCTTT

d_gene: NA
v_gene: TRBV25-1
abundance: NA
j_gene: TRBJ2-3
CDR3aa: CASSVRDTQYF
CDR3nt: TGTGCCAGCAGTGTGCGGGATACGCAGTATTTT

d_gene: TRBD2
v_gene: TRBV7-3
abundance: few
j_gene: TRBJ2-2
CDR3aa: CASSLLAGETGELFF
CDR3nt: TGTGCCAGCAGCTTACTGGCGGGAGAAACCGGGGAGCTGTTTTTT

d_gene: TRBD1
v_gene: TRBV7-3
abundance: once
j_gene: TRBJ1-2
CDR3aa: CASSLNPGQGHGYTF
CDR3nt: TGTGCCAGCAGCTTAAATCCGGGACAGGGGCATGGCTACACCTTC

d_gene: TRBD1
v_gene: TRBV28
abundance: few
j_gene: TRBJ1-4
CDR3aa: CASSRRQGLDEKLFF
CDR3nt: TGTGCCAGCAGCCGCCGACAGGGTCTGGATGAAAAACTGTTTTTT

d_gene: NA
v_gene: TRBV28
abundance: NA
j_gene: TRBJ2-7
CDR3aa: CASSSPGSSYEQYF
CDR3nt: TGTGCCAGCAGTTCGCCCGGGAGTTCCTACGAGCAGTACTTC

d_gene: TRBD1
v_gene: TRBV27
abundance: NA
j_gene: TRBJ1-6
CDR3aa: CASRHTGVQNSPLHF
CDR3nt: TGTGCCAGCAGACACACAGGGGTTCAGAATTCACCCCTCCACTTT

d_gene: NA
v_gene: TRBV2
abundance: NA
j_gene: TRBJ2-7
CDR3aa: CADRGTYYSGEQYF
CDR3nt: TGTGCCGATAGAGGGACATACTACTCAGGGGAGCAGTACTTC

d_gene: NA
v_gene: TRBV9
abundance: once
j_gene: TRBJ2-3
CDR3aa: CASSVGGRGSTDTQYF
CDR3nt: TGTGCCAGCAGCGTAGGTGGGAGGGGGAGCACAGATACGCAGTATTTT

d_gene: NA
v_gene: TRBV19
abundance: NA
j_gene: TRBJ2-1
CDR3aa: CASSPPRALYNEQFF
CDR3nt: TGTGCCAGTAGTCCCCCTAGAGCCCTCTACAATGAGCAGTTCTTC

d_gene: NA
v_gene: TRBV4-1
abundance: few
j_gene: TRBJ1-3
CDR3aa: CASSPKAGASSGNTIYF
CDR3nt: TGCGCCAGCAGTCCCAAAGCAGGGGCCAGCTCTGGAAACACCATATATTTT

d_gene: NA
v_gene: TRBV19
abundance: NA
j_gene: TRBJ2-7
CDR3aa: CATSQGSYEQYF
CDR3nt: TGTGCCACATCCCAGGGTTCCTACGAGCAGTACTTC

d_gene: NA
v_gene: TRBV27
abundance: NA
j_gene: TRBJ2-3
CDR3aa: CASSSLVLDTQYF
CDR3nt: TGTGCCAGCAGTTCTCTTGTTCTGGATACGCAGTATTTT

d_gene: NA
v_gene: TRBV27
abundance: NA
j_gene: TRBJ2-1
CDR3aa: CASSLSQVKNEQFF
CDR3nt: TGTGCCAGCAGTTTATCGCAGGTCAAGAATGAGCAGTTCTTC

d_gene: TRBD2
v_gene: TRBV30
abundance: many
j_gene: TRBJ2-1
CDR3aa: CAWSFEDGRYNEQFF
CDR3nt: TGTGCCTGGTCGTTTGAGGACGGGAGGTACAATGAGCAGTTCTTC

d_gene: NA
v_gene: TRBV7-9
abundance: NA
j_gene: TRBJ1-2
CDR3aa: CASSLGQSYGYTF
CDR3nt: TGTGCCAGCAGCTTAGGACAGAGTTATGGCTACACCTTC

d_gene: TRBD2
v_gene: TRBV7-9
abundance: NA
j_gene: TRBJ2-7
CDR3aa: CASSLRRLAGAYEQYF
CDR3nt: TGTGCCAGCAGTCTAAGGAGGCTAGCGGGAGCCTACGAGCAGTACTTC

d_gene: NA
v_gene: TRBV30
abundance: NA
j_gene: TRBJ1-3
CDR3aa: CARGRGPGNTIYF
CDR3nt: TGTGCCAGAGGCAGGGGACCTGGAAACACCATATATTTT

d_gene: NA
v_gene: TRBV6-1
abundance: NA
j_gene: TRBJ1-2
CDR3aa: CASSEGRGYGYTF
CDR3nt: TGTGCCAGCAGTGAAGGGAGGGGCTATGGCTACACCTTC

d_gene: NA
v_gene: TRBV27
abundance: NA
j_gene: TRBJ1-1
CDR3aa: CASSFGVNRADTEAFF
CDR3nt: TGTGCCAGCAGTTTTGGTGTAAACAGGGCTGACACTGAAGCTTTCTTT

d_gene: NA
v_gene: TRBV4-2
abundance: NA
j_gene: TRBJ1-2
CDR3aa: CASSQEFDGGTDGYTF
CDR3nt: TGTGCCAGCAGCCAAGAGTTCGACGGGGGAACCGATGGCTACACCTTC

d_gene: NA
v_gene: TRBV11-2
abundance: NA
j_gene: TRBJ2-5
CDR3aa: CASSSGVQETQYF
CDR3nt: TGTGCCAGCAGCTCGGGAGTACAAGAGACCCAGTACTTC

d_gene: NA
v_gene: TRBV6-6
abundance: NA
j_gene: TRBJ2-7
CDR3aa: CASSYGEYEQYF
CDR3nt: TGTGCCAGCAGTTACGGGGAGTACGAGCAGTACTTC

d_gene: TRBD2
v_gene: TRBV6-5
abundance: NA
j_gene: TRBJ2-1
CDR3aa: CASGASGRANNEQFF
CDR3nt: TGTGCCAGCGGGGCTAGCGGGAGGGCCAACAATGAGCAGTTCTTC

d_gene: NA
v_gene: TRBV4-1
abundance: NA
j_gene: TRBJ2-5
CDR3aa: CASSQDGGRVGQETQYF
CDR3nt: TGCGCCAGCAGCCAAGATGGGGGCAGGGTGGGGCAAGAGACCCAGTACTTC

d_gene: NA
v_gene: TRBV20-1
abundance: NA
j_gene: TRBJ1-1
CDR3aa: CSAPGLGAFF
CDR3nt: TGCAGTGCCCCGGGACTTGGGGCTTTCTTT

d_gene: NA
v_gene: TRBV14
abundance: NA
j_gene: TRBJ1-3
CDR3aa: CASSQDWGPGNTIYF
CDR3nt: TGTGCCAGCAGCCAAGACTGGGGGCCCGGAAACACCATATATTTT

d_gene: TRBD2
v_gene: TRBV5-4
abundance: NA
j_gene: TRBJ2-3
CDR3aa: CASSPTVVAGGIIADTQYF
CDR3nt: TGTGCCAGCAGCCCAACCGTTGTAGCGGGAGGGATAATAGCGGATACGCAGTATTTT

d_gene: TRBD1
v_gene: TRBV2
abundance: NA
j_gene: TRBJ2-5
CDR3aa: CASSFQGQGPETQYF
CDR3nt: TGTGCCAGCAGCTTCCAGGGACAGGGTCCAGAGACCCAGTACTTC